The 21 T cell receptor beta chains in this list originate from one sample, sequenced in a study of blood T cell repertoires in COVID-19. Sequencing was performed with immunoSEQ multiplex PCR; in TCRdb, only in-frame clones are kept and a portion is missing. The data show approximately 300,000 clones, with about 93% seen just once and 6.5% to 8% held by the top ten. Input material: peripheral blood. These TCRs come from a woman in her twenties or thirties with COVID-19, enrolled during active disease.

The chain combines TRBV9 with TRBJ1-3; a possible D gene is TRBD1 (5 bases). The CDR3 runs to 15 residues. Trimming pared 0 bases from V and 1 base from J, leaving 8 bases between. Germline CDR1 and CDR2: SGDLS and YYNGEE. CDR3 region: CASSVGGISGNTIYF. In DNA, the CDR3 is TGTGCCAGCAGCGTAGGGGGCATATCTGGAAACACCATATATTTT.

The chain carries TRBV10-3 and TRBJ2-1, with TRBD2 matching over 10 bases. From germline, CDR1 is ENHRY and CDR2 SYGVKD. V shed 6 bases and J 10 bases; nucleotides not matched to a gene: 9. The CDR3 spans 14 residues. The CDR3 loop is CAISPNLAGAEQFF. The CDR3 DNA reads TGTGCCATCAGCCCTAATCTAGCGGGAGCCGAGCAGTTCTTC.

This clone appeared a few times. This chain uses TRBV10-1 with TRBJ2-1; 8 bases agree with TRBD2. The CDR3 extends over 14 amino acids. Per germline, CDR1 WNHNN and CDR2 SYGVQD (reference sequence). J gave up 4 bases and V 3 bases, and 2 bases lay outside the gene matches. The CDR3 DNA sequence: TGCGCCAGCAGTGACATAGCGGGGTACAATGAGCAGTTCTTC. Its translation: CASSDIAGYNEQFF.

This sequence joins TRBV5-1 and TRBJ1-4; D is undetermined. Germline-derived CDR1 and CDR2 are SGHRS and YFSETQ. The CDR3 has 13 amino acids. Trimming shortened V by 0 bases and J by 7 bases, and 7 bases separated the two germline ends. CDR3 region: CASSLDLVEKLFF. In DNA form, the CDR3 reads TGCGCCAGCAGCTTGGATCTCGTTGAAAAACTGTTTTTT.

The chain combines TRBV19 with TRBJ2-2; 11 bases agree with TRBD1. The CDR3 has 16 amino acids. The germline gives CDR1 LNHDA, CDR2 SQIVND (reference sequence). The V segment lost 5 bases and the J segment 5 bases; nucleotides outside the gene matches: 7. For the CDR3, the DNA is TGTGCCAGTAGTCCAAGGACAGGGGGCGCGACCGGGGAGCTGTTTTTT. This codes for CASSPRTGGATGELFF.

The chain carries TRBV6-1 and TRBJ1-1, with unresolved D. V was shortened by 3 bases and J by 0 bases, with 8 bases between the two germline ends. CDR3 length: 14 residues. CDR1 and CDR2 (germline): MNHNS, SASEGT. The CDR3 DNA follows: TGTGCCAGCAGTGATATCGCGATGAACACTGAAGCTTTCTTT. Translation: CASSDIAMNTEAFF.

This chain uses TRBV30 with TRBJ2-5; maybe TRBD1 (6 bases). Trimming cost V 5 bases and J 7 bases, with 11 bases left between them. The length of the CDR3 is 11 residues. CDR1 and CDR2 (germline): GTSNPN, SVGIG (reference sequence). The CDR3 nucleotides read TGTGCCTGGGGGGGCCGGGGGACCCAGTACTTC. Translation gives CAWGGRGTQYF.

This chain links TRBV9 with TRBJ2-1; D ambiguous. Germline lookup yields CDR1 SGDLS and CDR2 YYNGEE. Trimming took off 0 bases at V and 1 base at J, with 8 bases between the two ends. The CDR3 totals 15 residues. CDR3 nucleotides: TGTGCCAGCAGCGTAGACAGTCAGTCCTACAATGAGCAGTTCTTC. This gives the protein CASSVDSQSYNEQFF.

This clone was picked up one time. The V call is TRBV9, the J call TRBJ2-2; possibly TRBD1 for D (6 bases). CDR1 SGDLS and CDR2 YYNGEE come from the germline V gene. The CDR3 runs to 15 residues. The V gene lost 3 bases and the J gene lost 5 bases, with 14 bases spanning the gap. The CDR3 nucleotides read TGTGCCAGCAGCGATACAGGGTTAGGGACCGGGGAGCTGTTTTTT. It codes for CASSDTGLGTGELFF.

The rearrangement joins TRBV28 to TRBJ1-2; 10 nucleotides match TRBD1. The CDR3 has 17 residues. The V gene's germline CDR1 is MDHEN and CDR2 SYDVKM. Germline trimming cut 6 bases from V and 8 bases from J; bases unmatched to any gene: 18. CDR3 DNA sequence: TGTGCCAGCAGCCTCCCCGGGACAGGGGATTTATTCGGCGGCTACACCTTC. This gives the protein CASSLPGTGDLFGGYTF.

The V call is TRBV5-4, the J call TRBJ2-3; 9 bases are shared with TRBD1. This CDR3 has 15 amino acids. Losses at the gene ends were 4 bases for V and 4 bases for J; bases not matched to a gene: 7. Germline V CDR1 and CDR2: SGHNT, YYREEE (reference sequence). This CDR3 reads CASSTLTGGADTQYF. The CDR3 DNA reads TGTGCCAGCAGCACTCTGACAGGGGGGGCAGATACGCAGTATTTT.

The CDR3 loop reads CASSLEGGTYEQYF. In DNA, the CDR3 is TGTGCCAGCAGCTTAGAGGGCGGGACCTACGAGCAGTACTTC. J is TRBJ2-7 and V is TRBV7-8; D might be TRBD2 (6 bases). Trimming pared 1 base from V and 2 bases from J, leaving 9 bases between. CDR1 is SGHVS, CDR2 FQNEAQ, per germline. The length of the CDR3 is 14 residues.

Only one count was recorded for this clone. The genes are TRBV4-3 and TRBJ2-3; D is perhaps TRBD1 (6 bases). The CDR3 consists of 13 residues. V lost 4 bases and J 6 bases, leaving 11 bases between the germline ends. Germline V gene sequence: CDR1 LGHNA, CDR2 YSLEER. In nucleotides, the CDR3 is TGCGCCAGCAGCCTGTTAGGACAGGATACGCAGTATTTT. Its translation: CASSLLGQDTQYF.

The table lists this clone with a count of one. The chain employs TRBV11-3 and TRBJ2-5; D might be TRBD1 (5 bases). CDR3 size: 16 residues. V dropped 8 bases and J dropped 1 base, with 20 bases sitting between them. CDR1 SGHNT and CDR2 YENEEA come from the germline V gene. The CDR3 here is CASSPDLTASQETQYF. Written as DNA, the CDR3 is TGTGCCAGCTCCCCCGATTTGACAGCGTCCCAAGAGACCCAGTACTTC.

The rearrangement links TRBV6-6 to TRBJ2-7; 7 bases match TRBD2. After removal of 6 bases from V and 5 bases from J, the junction contained 7 bases not matched to a gene. In germline, CDR1 is MNHNY, CDR2 SVGAGI (reference sequence). This CDR3 region has 13 residues. For the CDR3, the DNA is TGTGCCAGCAGCCGGGACTATAGCGACGAGCAGTACTTC. As protein: CASSRDYSDEQYF.

The genes are TRBV18 and TRBJ2-5, with 9 nucleotides matching TRBD1. V lost 2 bases and J lost 5; bases outside the gene matches: 6. CDR1 and CDR2 (germline): KGHSH, LQKENI. This CDR3 comprises 15 residues. CDR3 residues: CASSPRQGVEETQYF. For the CDR3, the DNA is TGTGCCAGCTCACCAAGACAGGGGGTGGAGGAGACCCAGTACTTC.

The chain has TRBV28 and TRBJ1-2; D is uncertain. The CDR3 is 15 amino acids. Germline CDR1 reads MDHEN; CDR2 reads SYDVKM. The V end lost 3 bases, the J end lost 0 bases, and 11 bases lay between the germline ends. CDR3 nucleotide sequence: TGTGCCAGCAGTTTCCGGAGCGAGACTAACTATGGCTACACCTTC. Translating it yields CASSFRSETNYGYTF.

The chain links TRBV2 to TRBJ2-5; a possible D gene is TRBD2 (6 bases). The CDR3 has 13 residues. The germline gives CDR1 SNHLY, CDR2 FYNNEI. V gave up 8 bases and J gave up 5 bases, with 15 bases separating them. CDR3 sequence reads: CASPSPGGETQYF. CDR3 nucleotides: TGTGCCAGCCCCAGCCCTGGGGGGGAGACCCAGTACTTC.

This chain connects TRBV28 to TRBJ1-3; D is unclear. There are 14 residues in the CDR3. V was trimmed by 2 bases and J by 0 bases, leaving 5 bases between them. Germline V CDR1 and CDR2: MDHEN, SYDVKM. This CDR3 is CASSLGSSGNTIYF. The CDR3 DNA reads as TGTGCCAGCAGTTTAGGGAGCTCTGGAAACACCATATATTTT.

This chain joins TRBV18 and TRBJ1-3; D call uncertain. Trimming took 1 base from V and 0 from J, leaving 10 bases between them. This CDR3 region has 16 residues. Germline V gene lookup returns CDR1 KGHSH and CDR2 LQKENI. CDR3 in amino acids: CASSPLDGDSGNTIYF. The CDR3 nucleotides read TGTGCCAGCTCACCACTGGACGGGGACTCTGGAAACACCATATATTTT.

The chain combines TRBV11-2 with TRBJ2-3; TRBD1 matches 7 bases. CDR1 is SGHAT and CDR2 is FQNNGV in the germline V gene. The length of the CDR3 is 15 residues. V shed 2 bases and J 0 bases; nucleotides not matched to a gene: 2. CDR3 in amino acids: CASSLTGVSTDTQYF. CDR3 coding DNA: TGTGCCAGCAGCTTAACAGGGGTCAGCACAGATACGCAGTATTTT.